The 24 T cell receptor beta chains below come from one sample, sequenced in a study of regulatory T cells in long-lasting Graves disease. Relying on iRepertoire HTBI primers and Arm-PCR of CDR3 regions, the team built TCR beta libraries. TCRdb independently ran MiXCR on the multiplex PCR reads; one entry per CDR3 protein. Of around 470,000 distinct CDR3 sequences detected, 13% to 15% appear once; the ten largest clones hold approximately 17%. Time point specified: newly diagnosed GD, antithyroid drugs for less than 3 months. Following extraction of RNA from PBMCs, that RNA was used to make the TCR library. This same sample was also taken into another study, of T cells in Graves' hyperthyroidism and ophthalmopathy.

The input for sequencing was peripheral blood mononuclear cells (PBMCs), taken at new diagnosis, from a patient treated with antithyroid drugs. These receptors all stem from a woman aged 45 to 65 with Graves disease.

V and J are TRBV3-1 and TRBJ2-2, with TRBD2 identical over 13 bases. The CDR3 contains 18 residues. Germline V gene data show CDR1 as LGHDT and CDR2 as YNNKEL (reference sequence). V lost 4 bases and J lost 4; bases outside the gene matches: 9. The CDR3 loop is CASSPGTSGKGVTGELFF. In nucleotides, the CDR3 is TGTGCCAGCAGCCCCGGGACTAGCGGGAAAGGGGTCACCGGGGAGCTGTTTTTT.

This clonotype was seen more than once but under ten times. The rearrangement links TRBV4-2 to TRBJ2-2, with D unresolved. The V gene lost 0 bases and the J gene lost 3 bases, with 11 bases spanning the gap. Germline assignment: CDR1 LGHNA and CDR2 YNFKEQ. CDR3 length: 16 amino acids. The CDR3 region has the DNA TGTGCCAGCAGCCAAGATACTGGGCGATACACCGGGGAGCTGTTTTTT. This codes for CASSQDTGRYTGELFF.

This clonotype was counted many times. The chain couples TRBV10-3 to TRBJ1-6; unclear D gene. V was cut by 11 bases and J by 6 bases, with 11 bases left in between. The length of the CDR3 is 12 residues. Germline V lookup: CDR1 ENHRY, CDR2 SYGVKD. The DNA for the CDR3 is TGTGCCGCACACAGCCTTAATTCACCCCTCCACTTT. Amino acids: CAAHSLNSPLHF.

This rearrangement joins TRBV20-1 to TRBJ2-2; 12 nucleotides line up with TRBD2. Germline-derived CDR1 and CDR2 are DFQATT and SNEGSKA (reference sequence). The CDR3 covers 17 residues. After removal of 0 bases from V and 1 base from J, the junction contained 3 bases not matched to a gene. In DNA form, the CDR3 reads TGCAGTGCTAGAGATACGGGACTAGCGGGGAACACCGGGGAGCTGTTTTTT. Its protein product is CSARDTGLAGNTGELFF.

This clonotype occurred many times. The chain joins TRBV27 to TRBJ2-7; the D is unclear. Trimming cost V 3 bases and J 1 base, with 13 bases left between them. In germline, CDR1 is MNHEY, CDR2 SMNVEV (reference sequence). The CDR3 covers 15 residues. The CDR3 loop reads CASSFSQRQSYEQYF. The CDR3 DNA reads TGTGCCAGCAGTTTCTCGCAGAGACAATCCTACGAGCAGTACTTC.

In nucleotides, the CDR3 is TGTGCCAGCAGTCCCGGGACAGGGGTTTCACCCCTCCACTTT. This encodes CASSPGTGVSPLHF. J is TRBJ1-6 and V is TRBV12-3 or TRBV12-4, with 10 bases that match TRBD1. Unmatched junction bases numbered 4, after V lost 5 bases and J lost 9 bases. The CDR3 is 14 amino acids.

This clonotype was observed many times. The rearrangement joins TRBV27 to TRBJ1-4; 8 bases fit TRBD1. The CDR3 is 14 residues long. CDR1 is MNHEY and CDR2 is SMNVEV in the germline V gene (reference sequence). V shed 3 bases, J shed 8 bases, and the junction held 5 bases outside the gene matches. CDR3 nucleotides: TGTGCCAGCAGTTTTGGGACAGGCCAAGAAAAACTGTTTTTT. It translates to CASSFGTGQEKLFF.

This clonotype was seen many times. The V gene is TRBV28, the J gene TRBJ2-1; TRBD2 aligns across 7 bases. The CDR3 runs 15 residues. The junction had 10 bases not matched to a gene; V was cut back by 6 bases and J by 5 bases. Germline assignment: CDR1 MDHEN and CDR2 SYDVKM. CDR3 region: CASRTGLVGDNEQFF. The CDR3 region has the DNA TGTGCCAGCAGAACAGGACTAGTGGGGGACAATGAGCAGTTCTTC.

Many counts were recorded for this clonotype. The genes are TRBV20-1 and TRBJ2-5; 7 nucleotides line up with TRBD1. Germline V gives CDR1 DFQATT, CDR2 SNEGSKA (reference sequence). V was pared by 5 bases and J by 2 bases, with 5 bases of the junction left unmatched. CDR3 length: 13 amino acids. The CDR3 bases are TGCAGTGCTCCTGACAGGGTACAAGAGACCCAGTACTTC. It translates to CSAPDRVQETQYF.

This clonotype has ten or more counts. V and J are TRBV11-2 and TRBJ2-1; D is ambiguous. This CDR3 comprises 16 residues. The germline CDR1 and CDR2 sequences are SGHAT and FQNNGV. The germline V and J ends were trimmed by 2 bases and 0 bases, with 11 bases remaining between them. The chain's CDR3 is CASSLLGRSSYNEQFF. CDR3 bases: TGTGCCAGCAGCTTACTCGGGCGGAGCTCCTACAATGAGCAGTTCTTC. The variable domain in full, completed from reference TRBV11-2 and TRBJ2-1, reads EAGVAQSPRYKIIEKRQSVAFWCNPISGHATLYWYQQILGQGPKLLIQFQNNGVVDDSQLPKDRFSAERLKGVDSTLKIQPAKLEDSAVYLCASSLLGRSSYNEQFFGPGTRLTVL.

This clonotype was seen many times. CDR3 nucleotides: TGTGCCAGCAGTTACGCGGGGGGGGCAGATACGCAGTATTTT. This translates into CASSYAGGADTQYF. J is TRBJ2-3 and V is TRBV6-5; TRBD2 matches 9 bases. The V and J ends lost 2 bases and 4 bases, in that order; junction bases with no gene match: 1. Germline loops: CDR1 MNHEY, CDR2 SVGAGI. The length of the CDR3 is 14 residues.

The chain couples TRBV9 to TRBJ2-1; 7 nucleotides match TRBD2. V lost 0 bases, J lost 6 bases, and 3 bases stayed unmatched. Germline CDR1 is SGDLS and CDR2 is YYNGEE. The CDR3 contains 14 residues. The CDR3: CASSVGSSGNEQFF. For the CDR3, the DNA is TGTGCCAGCAGCGTAGGCTCTAGCGGCAATGAGCAGTTCTTC.

This clonotype has a count of ten or more. CDR3 residues: CASSRTGLRGYTF. The CDR3 DNA reads TGTGCCAGCAGCCGGACAGGGCTCAGAGGCTACACCTTC. V and J are TRBV7-9 and TRBJ1-2; 8 bases map to TRBD1. CDR1 SEHNR and CDR2 FQNEAQ come from the germline V gene (reference sequence). J gave up 8 bases and V 5 bases, and 7 bases lay outside the gene matches. The CDR3 is 13 amino acids.

The V and J genes are TRBV5-6 and TRBJ2-7, with no clear D. The ends were cut back, 0 bases at V and 2 bases at J, with 9 bases in the middle. The CDR3 sequence is 14 residues long. Germline V gene sequence: CDR1 SGHDT, CDR2 YYEEEE. The CDR3 reads CASSLGVGTYEQYF. The CDR3 DNA reads as TGTGCCAGCAGCTTGGGGGTAGGTACCTACGAGCAGTACTTC.

This clonotype came up a few times. The V and J genes are TRBV9 and TRBJ2-3; D not resolved. Per the germline V gene, CDR1 is SGDLS and CDR2 is YYNGEE. Trimming took 0 bases from V and 2 from J, leaving 13 bases between them. The CDR3 runs to 16 residues. The CDR3 sequence: CASSVVAETFTDTQYF. In DNA, the CDR3 is TGTGCCAGCAGCGTAGTGGCGGAGACCTTCACAGATACGCAGTATTTT.

This clonotype has at least ten counts. This sequence joins TRBV10-3 and TRBJ1-2; no reliable D call. The germline gives CDR1 ENHRY, CDR2 SYGVKD. V gave up 1 base and J gave up 7 bases, with 13 bases separating them. CDR3 length: 14 amino acids. CDR3 sequence (DNA): TGTGCCATCAGTGAGTTATTTGGGGATGCTGGCTACACCTTC. Translation: CAISELFGDAGYTF.

This clonotype was counted many times. CDR3 DNA: TGCGCCAGCAGCGAAGCATTACGTGTCTACTTC. Translation: CASSEALRVYF. The chain recombines TRBV4-1 with TRBJ2-7; D not certain. Deletions cut 5 bases from V and 13 bases from J, with 15 bases between. The CDR3 contains 11 residues. The V gene's germline CDR1 is MGHRA and CDR2 YSYEKL.

To note about this clonotype: A much larger clonotype is one base distant, so this may be a read error. This chain uses TRBV20-1 with TRBJ2-1; 8 nucleotides line up with TRBD2. The CDR3 loop spans 14 amino acids. CDR1 DFQATT and CDR2 SNEGSKA come from the germline V gene (reference sequence). The CDR3 loop is CSTRTGTSYNEQFF. DNA of the CDR3: TGCAGTACTAGAACCGGGACTAGCTACAATGAGCAGTTCTTC.

This clonotype came up many times. This chain uses TRBV7-9 with TRBJ1-4; no definite D call. Per the germline V gene, CDR1 is SEHNR and CDR2 is FQNEAQ (reference sequence). This CDR3 has 12 amino acids. Trimming cost V 5 bases and J 10 bases, with 11 bases left between them. CDR3 residues: CASSPDRGKLFF. CDR3 nucleotides: TGTGCCAGCAGCCCTGATCGGGGAAAACTGTTTTTT.

The chain joins TRBV7-3 to TRBJ2-2, with 9 positions matching TRBD2. V lost 8 bases to trimming and J lost 4 bases; unmatched junction nucleotides: 5. The CDR3 contains 14 residues. CDR1 is SGHTA, CDR2 FQGTGA, per germline. The CDR3 nucleotides read TGTGCCAGCCGGGCAGCGGGAGGCACCGGGGAGCTGTTTTTT. Amino acids: CASRAAGGTGELFF.

This clonotype came up a few times. The chain carries TRBV7-3 and TRBJ2-2, with no clear D. The V gene lost 2 bases and the J gene lost 6 bases, with 10 bases spanning the gap. Germline CDR1 reads SGHTA; CDR2 reads FQGTGA. The CDR3 runs 14 residues. The CDR3 coding sequence is TGTGCCAGCAGCTTAGATGCCGTCTCCGGGGAGCTGTTTTTT. The encoded protein is CASSLDAVSGELFF.

The table lists this clonotype with many counts. The CDR3, as DNA: TGTGCCAGCAGTTCACAGGGCTCTGGGGCCAACGTCCTGACTTTC. Translated, it gives CASSSQGSGANVLTF. The chain carries TRBV28 and TRBJ2-6; D is perhaps TRBD1 (6 bases). V was pared by 4 bases and J by 0 bases, with 7 bases between. This CDR3 has 15 residues. Germline V gene lookup returns CDR1 MDHEN and CDR2 SYDVKM.

The table lists this clonotype with a few counts. This CDR3 reads CSAAGLVVPYEQYF. The CDR3 DNA sequence: TGCAGCGCCGCGGGGTTAGTAGTTCCCTACGAGCAGTACTTC. The rearrangement uses TRBV29-1 and TRBJ2-7; maybe TRBD2 (6 bases). Germline V gene sequence: CDR1 SQVTM, CDR2 ANQGSEA. The CDR3 spans 14 residues. The V and J ends lost 7 bases and 2 bases respectively, with 18 bases between them.

This clonotype has just a few counts. This sequence joins TRBV7-3 and TRBJ2-7; D is ambiguous. The V gene's germline CDR1 is SGHTA and CDR2 FQGTGA. CDR3 length: 12 residues. V shed 3 bases and J shed 7 bases, with 10 bases lying between them. The CDR3 DNA is TGTGCCAGCAGCTTGCCAGACGGGGAGCAGTACTTC. Amino acids: CASSLPDGEQYF.